This passage covers 11 T cell receptor beta chains from one sample sequenced in a study of post-analysis software for immune sequencing data. Study-wide results and caveats: TRBV5-6, TRBV5-1 and TRBV20-1 were among 4 or 5 TRBV segments more frequent in patients than controls.

Antigens for these TCRs are unknown. Every TCR beta cDNA library bore unique molecular identifiers. TCRdb used MiXCR to reprocess the PCR reads, holding one entry per CDR3 protein. The table has fewer than 550,000 distinct CDR3 sequences, approximately 31% seen once. Sequenced sample: blood. These receptors originate from a girl aged 2 to 17 with multiple sclerosis.

The V and J genes are TRBV6-6 and TRBJ2-5; unclear D gene. This CDR3 contains 14 residues. Deletions cut 0 bases from V and 8 bases from J, with 13 bases between. Germline-derived CDR1 and CDR2 are MNHNY and SVGAGI (reference sequence). This CDR3 is CASSYSPPGQTQYF. CDR3 bases: TGTGCCAGCAGTTACTCGCCGCCCGGGCAAACCCAGTACTTC.

Concerning this clonotype: The junction does not match germline at one end; this may be a read error. The V call is TRBV3-1, the J call TRBJ1-2; weak D call: TRBD1 (6 bases). The CDR3 is 16 amino acids. CDR1 LGHDT and CDR2 YNNKEL come from the germline V gene (reference sequence). This CDR3 is CTSSQEAGGANYGYTF. DNA for the CDR3: TGTACCAGCAGCCAAGAGGCGGGGGGCGCCAACTATGGCTACACCTTC.

This clonotype has more than one count but fewer than ten. One junction end does not reproduce the germline sequence, and a read error may be involved. Here the CDR3 reads CASSIAIEYQETQYF. CDR3 DNA: TGTGCCAGCAGCATAGCAATTGAGTACCAAGAGACCCAGTACTTC. This chain links TRBV7-9 with TRBJ2-5; the D is unclear. Germline V CDR1 and CDR2: SEHNR, FQNEAQ (reference sequence). This CDR3 has 15 amino acids.

V and J are TRBV28 and TRBJ2-4; TRBD2 matches at 7 bases. The V segment lost 8 bases and the J segment 0 bases; nucleotides outside the gene matches: 10. The germline V gene has CDR1 MDHEN and CDR2 SYDVKM. The CDR3 extends over 16 amino acids. CDR3 DNA: TGTGCCAGCGGGATCAGCGGGGTATTAGCCAAAAACATTCAGTACTTC. It encodes CASGISGVLAKNIQYF. Full variable domain (missing parts from reference TRBV28 and TRBJ2-4): DVKVTQSSRYLVKRTGEKVFLECVQDMDHENMFWYRQDPGLGLRLIYFSYDVKMKEKGDIPEGYSVSREKKERFSLILESASTNQTSMYLCASGISGVLAKNIQYFGAGTRLSVL.

The sample holds a few counts of this clonotype. V is TRBV3-1 and J is TRBJ1-5; D not certain. The germline gives CDR1 LGHDT, CDR2 YNNKEL (reference sequence). This CDR3 has 14 amino acids. V was shortened by 4 bases and J by 2 bases, with 9 bases between the two germline ends. In DNA form, the CDR3 reads TGTGCCAGCAGCCGCAGTTCTGGCAATCAGCCCCAGCATTTT. The encoded protein is CASSRSSGNQPQHF.

V usage is TRBV6-6 and J usage is TRBJ2-5; D possibly corresponds to TRBD1 (6 bases). Germline loops: CDR1 MNHNY, CDR2 SVGAGI (reference sequence). This CDR3 is 12 amino acids long. Between the trimmed V and J ends, which lost 7 bases and 2 bases, there was a span of 8 bases. Here the CDR3 reads CASTGVQETQYF. CDR3 nucleotides: TGTGCCAGCACAGGGGTACAAGAGACCCAGTACTTC.

This chain joins TRBV5-1 and TRBJ1-1, with 7 bases identical to TRBD1. V was clipped by 4 bases and J by 10 bases; unmatched bases: 13. Germline V gives CDR1 SGHRS, CDR2 YFSETQ. The CDR3 loop spans 14 amino acids. CDR3 sequence reads: CASSPLLLQGIAFF. The CDR3, as DNA: TGCGCCAGCAGCCCACTACTACTACAGGGGATAGCTTTCTTT.

This clonotype was recorded a few times. The rearrangement links TRBV7-6 to TRBJ2-1; D is possibly TRBD1 (6 bases). The ends were cut back, 5 bases at V and 1 base at J, with 18 bases in the middle. The CDR3 runs to 17 residues. Germline-derived CDR1 and CDR2 are SGHVS and FNYEAQ. CDR3: CASSPSGVVRSYNEQFF. The CDR3 DNA reads TGTGCCAGCAGCCCCTCAGGGGTAGTGCGGTCCTACAATGAGCAGTTCTTC.

The chain joins TRBV9 to TRBJ1-2; maybe TRBD1 (6 bases). The CDR3 has 16 residues. Trimming took off 0 bases at V and 4 bases at J, with 16 bases between the two ends. Germline loops: CDR1 SGDLS, CDR2 YYNGEE. CDR3 region: CASSVAAGAPVYGYTF. The CDR3 DNA reads as TGTGCCAGCAGCGTAGCCGCGGGGGCCCCGGTCTATGGCTACACCTTC.

The rearrangement joins TRBV20-1 to TRBJ2-5; a weak D match, TRBD2 (6 bases). V was clipped by 5 bases and J by 5 bases, with 18 bases between them. The germline V gene encodes CDR1 DFQATT and CDR2 SNEGSKA (reference sequence). This CDR3 contains 14 residues. CDR3 residues: CSAAQAGITETQYF. The CDR3 bases are TGCAGTGCTGCCCAGGCGGGGATAACGGAGACCCAGTACTTC.

Details on this clonotype: The junction and the germline gene differ at one end; a read error may be behind it. The rearrangement uses TRBV28 and TRBJ1-4, with D uncertain. CDR3 length: 14 residues. The germline CDR1 and CDR2 sequences are MDHEN and SYDVKM. As DNA, the CDR3 is TGTGCCAGCAGACCCGGCCTCGTGAATGAAAAGCTGTTTTTT. This encodes CASRPGLVNEKLFF.